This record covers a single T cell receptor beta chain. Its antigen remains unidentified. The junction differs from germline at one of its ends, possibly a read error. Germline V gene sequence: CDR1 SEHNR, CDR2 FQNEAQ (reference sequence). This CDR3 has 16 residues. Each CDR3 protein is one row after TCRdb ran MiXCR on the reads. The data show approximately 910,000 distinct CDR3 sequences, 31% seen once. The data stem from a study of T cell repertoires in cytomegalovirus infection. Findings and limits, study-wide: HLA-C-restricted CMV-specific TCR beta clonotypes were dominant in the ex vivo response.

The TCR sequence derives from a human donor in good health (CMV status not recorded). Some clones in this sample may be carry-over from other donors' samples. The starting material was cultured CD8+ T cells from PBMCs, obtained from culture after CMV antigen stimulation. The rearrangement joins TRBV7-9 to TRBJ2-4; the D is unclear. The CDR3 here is CANSTRASERRNIQYF. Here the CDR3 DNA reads TGTGCCAACAGCACCCGGGCCTCCGAGAGAAGAAACATTCAGTACTTC.